Reported below is one T cell receptor beta chain. Per the original data handling: Estimated nucleated cell counts came from reference gene primer amplification. Clones were sequenced by immunoSEQ multiplex PCR, and TCRdb holds only the in-frame ones, with some missing. The D gene and trimming were derived from the DNA, and the V and J assignments and clone size from that table. The table includes 400,000 or so clones, around 91% detected once. Trimming removed 9 bases from V and 5 bases from J; junction bases left unmatched: 9. This CDR3 comprises 13 residues. Two negative PCRs, clearance, or symptom resolution were required of recovered Cohort 3 donors. The data originate from a study of blood T cell repertoires in COVID-19. Study in general: Both acute and convalescent COVID-19 samples were obtained from the United States, Italy and Spain. PBMCs, B-cell-depleted T cells, or T cells were the source of the cDNA or gDNA that made up the material.

This chain uses TRBV12-3 or TRBV12-4 with TRBJ2-5, with 7 nucleotides matching TRBD2. The origin of this receptor is a man younger than 45 who had recovered from COVID-19. What was sequenced was PBMCs or T cells enriched from blood (not recorded which). This chain's CDR3 is CASSGGNLETQYF. CDR3 DNA sequence: TGTGCCAGTTCCGGGGGGAATCTGGAGACCCAGTACTTC.